Listed below are T cell receptor beta chains from one sample, sequenced in a study of response to subunit inactivated influenza vaccine. Via MiXCR, TCRdb re-called the RT-PCR reads, giving one row per CDR3 protein. The repertoire holds about 540,000 distinct CDR3 sequences, with 12% to 15% as singletons. The material was PBMCs from blood, obtained less than 13 days after vaccination. All receptors come from a man aged 50 to 59 who received an inactivated influenza vaccine. The CDR3 runs from the conserved cysteine through the conserved F or W. A D gene is named only where the DNA matches it firmly. Where a row states a size, it is once, few, many or the class of an expanded clone; other rows omit it.

TRBJ1-5 - TRBV6-2/TRBV6-3 TRBD1 CASSRTGLVQPQHF TGTGCCAGCAGTCGGACAGGGTTGGTTCAGCCCCAGCATTTT
TRBJ2-1 few TRBV24-1 TRBD2 CATVAGGPHEQFF TGTGCCACCGTAGCGGGAGGGCCCCATGAGCAGTTCTTC
TRBJ2-5 - TRBV7-8 TRBD2 CASIDTTSGVIQETQYF TGTGCCAGCATCGATACCACTAGCGGGGTAATTCAAGAGACCCAGTACTTC
TRBJ1-5 many TRBV20-1 TRBD1 CSAKTGGAIGQPQHF TGCAGTGCCAAAACAGGGGGCGCAATTGGTCAGCCCCAGCATTTT
TRBJ2-3 - TRBV4-1 TRBD2 CASSQAGGADTQYF TGCGCCAGCAGCCAAGCGGGGGGGGCAGATACGCAGTATTTT
TRBJ2-1 - TRBV7-6 - CASSPWSSGPNEQFF TGTGCCAGCAGCCCGTGGAGTAGCGGACCCAATGAGCAGTTCTTC
TRBJ1-1 - TRBV12-3/TRBV12-4 - CASSFGPSRTEAFF TGTGCCAGCAGTTTCGGGCCCAGTAGAACTGAAGCTTTCTTT
TRBJ2-5 - TRBV5-1 - CASSLSSQGGETQYF TGCGCCAGCAGCTTATCTTCACAGGGTGGAGAGACCCAGTACTTC
TRBJ1-1 - TRBV12-3/TRBV12-4 - CASSPGYAEAFF TGTGCCAGCAGTCCAGGGTACGCTGAAGCTTTCTTT
TRBJ2-2 few TRBV11-1 TRBD2 CASSTTSGDGELFF TGTGCCAGCAGCACGACTAGCGGGGACGGGGAGCTGTTTTTT
TRBJ2-3 - TRBV3-1 TRBD1 CASSQSDRGRDTQYF TGTGCCAGCAGCCAGTCGGACAGGGGTAGAGATACGCAGTATTTT
TRBJ2-5 many TRBV20-1 TRBD2 CSARESGSQETQYF TGCAGTGCTAGAGAGAGCGGGAGCCAAGAGACCCAGTACTTC
TRBJ2-7 - TRBV30 TRBD1 CACKGGTGVSYEQYF TGTGCCTGTAAAGGGGGGACAGGGGTCTCCTACGAGCAGTACTTC
TRBJ2-2 few TRBV7-9 - CASSLDEAGELFF TGTGCCAGCAGCTTAGACGAGGCCGGGGAGCTGTTTTTT
TRBJ2-7 - TRBV7-6 - CASSLFAGSYEQYF TGTGCCAGCAGCTTATTTGCAGGGAGCTACGAGCAGTACTTC
TRBJ2-1 few TRBV7-3 TRBD2 CASSPTSGRNNEQFF TGTGCCAGCAGCCCCACTAGCGGGAGAAACAATGAGCAGTTCTTC
TRBJ2-5 few TRBV20-1 - CSAIPLRGLSETQYF TGCAGTGCTATCCCCCTTCGGGGGTTGTCAGAGACCCAGTACTTC